Following are 27 T cell receptor beta chains from one sample sequenced in a study of regulatory T cells in long-lasting Graves disease. The time point: newly diagnosed GD, antithyroid drugs for less than 3 months. Making the TCR library involved RNA that had been extracted from PBMCs. Both iRepertoire HTBI primers and Arm-PCR of CDR3 regions were used to build the TCR beta libraries. TCRdb reanalysed the multiplex PCR reads using MiXCR and keeps one entry per CDR3 protein. The sample lists 440,000 or so distinct CDR3 sequences; around 15% were seen once. The data also belong to a second study, concerning T cells in Graves' hyperthyroidism and ophthalmopathy.

The sample here was peripheral blood mononuclear cells (PBMCs), taken at new diagnosis, from a patient treated with antithyroid drugs. The receptors come from a woman in her twenties or thirties with Graves disease.

In its sample, this clonotype was seen many times. The V and J genes are TRBV5-6 and TRBJ2-7; D might be TRBD1 (6 bases). The CDR3 sequence is 14 residues long. Trimming left V 6 bases short and J 3 bases short, with 16 bases between. CDR1 is SGHDT, CDR2 YYEEEE, per germline. The CDR3 protein is CASNWGTNLYEQYF. The CDR3 region has the DNA TGTGCCAGCAACTGGGGGACAAACCTCTACGAGCAGTACTTC.

This clonotype has at least ten counts. This chain connects TRBV20-1 to TRBJ2-7; 12 positions agree with TRBD2. V dropped 1 base and J dropped 6; count of bases not matched to a gene: 4. The CDR3 spans 14 residues. Germline V CDR1 and CDR2: DFQATT, SNEGSKA (reference sequence). Written as DNA, the CDR3 is TGCAGTGCTAGAGGACTAGCGGGAGAAGGCGAGCAGTACTTC. This codes for CSARGLAGEGEQYF.

This clonotype was counted many times. This sequence joins TRBV12-3 or TRBV12-4 and TRBJ1-4; 10 nucleotides match TRBD1. V lost 8 bases and J lost 5; bases outside the gene matches: 8. This CDR3 is built from 15 residues. The CDR3 nucleotides are TGTGCCAGCGGATCCCCGGGACAGGGGAATGAAAAACTGTTTTTT. This encodes CASGSPGQGNEKLFF.

The table lists this clonotype with many counts. V usage is TRBV30 and J usage is TRBJ1-1, with D uncertain. CDR3 size: 15 residues. CDR1 is GTSNPN and CDR2 is SVGIG in the germline V gene (reference sequence). The V end was cut by 0 bases, the J end by 1 base, with 12 bases between. The CDR3 bases are TGTGCCTGGAGTGTATATAGCGTGAGGAACACTGAAGCTTTCTTT. This encodes CAWSVYSVRNTEAFF.

This clonotype was detected ten times or more. The genes are TRBV20-1 and TRBJ1-1; 7 bases agree with TRBD1. V lost 0 bases to trimming and J lost 0 bases; unmatched junction nucleotides: 1. This CDR3 is 14 amino acids long. Germline CDR1 DFQATT, CDR2 SNEGSKA (reference sequence). The CDR3 loop reads CSAREDRMNTEAFF. The CDR3 DNA reads as TGCAGTGCTAGAGAGGACAGGATGAACACTGAAGCTTTCTTT.

This clonotype was observed a few times. The V and J genes are TRBV7-8 and TRBJ2-1, with D perhaps TRBD1 or TRBD2 (6 bases each). The J call is doubtful: the DNA matches TRBJ2-5 better. CDR1 and CDR2 from the germline V gene are SGHVS and FQNEAQ. This CDR3 is 19 amino acids long. The CDR3 sequence: CASSFAGVGKRGLGETQYF. In DNA form, the CDR3 reads TGTGCCAGCAGCTTTGCCGGGGTTGGCAAACGGGGGCTCGGAGAGACCCAGTACTTC.

This clonotype was detected many times. The V and J genes are TRBV20-1 and TRBJ1-5; D is unresolved. The CDR3 contains 12 residues. Trimming took 4 bases from V and 7 from J, leaving 11 bases between them. Per the germline V gene, CDR1 is DFQATT and CDR2 is SNEGSKA (reference sequence). CDR3 protein: CSATLGEQPQHF. The CDR3, as DNA: TGCAGTGCTACGCTTGGGGAGCAGCCCCAGCATTTT.

In regard to this clonotype: This may come from a read error, since a much larger clone is one base off. Here the CDR3 reads CASSSPGQNEKLFF. As DNA, the CDR3 is TGTGCCAGCAGTTCGCCGGGACAAAATGAAAAACTGTTTTTT. V and J are TRBV27 and TRBJ1-4, with D perhaps TRBD1 (6 bases). Germline V gene lookup returns CDR1 MNHEY and CDR2 SMNVEV (reference sequence). The CDR3 contains 14 residues. V was trimmed by 4 bases and J by 5 bases, leaving 11 bases between them.

The rearrangement joins TRBV19 to TRBJ2-7; D may be TRBD1 or TRBD2 (5 bases each). Trimming took 3 bases from V and 3 from J, leaving 15 bases between them. The length of the CDR3 is 15 residues. Germline CDR1 reads LNHDA; CDR2 reads SQIVND (reference sequence). The CDR3 spells CASSIGAESLYEQYF. The CDR3, as DNA: TGTGCCAGTAGTATCGGGGCAGAATCCCTCTACGAGCAGTACTTC.

This clonotype occurred a few times. The J gene is TRBJ2-3, the V gene TRBV29-1; a possible D gene is TRBD2 (6 bases). V gave up 7 bases and J gave up 1 base, with 9 bases separating them. Germline CDR1 reads SQVTM; CDR2 reads ANQGSEA. This CDR3 contains 12 residues. CDR3 sequence (DNA): TGCAGCGCGGGAGAGGGCACAGATACGCAGTATTTT. This gives the protein CSAGEGTDTQYF.

This clonotype occurred many times. The chain combines TRBV28 with TRBJ2-7; D is undetermined. V lost 2 bases and J lost 2, with 7 bases in between. The germline gives CDR1 MDHEN, CDR2 SYDVKM. The CDR3 sequence is 13 residues long. In nucleotides, the CDR3 is TGTGCCAGCAGTTTAGAGGACCCCTACGAGCAGTACTTC. Residues: CASSLEDPYEQYF.

V usage is TRBV28 and J usage is TRBJ2-7; D not resolved. CDR1 MDHEN and CDR2 SYDVKM come from the germline V gene. This CDR3 contains 14 residues. The V end was cut by 6 bases, the J end by 8 bases, with 20 bases between. CDR3 protein: CASRHFINGVQQYF. The DNA for the CDR3 is TGTGCCAGCAGGCATTTCATTAACGGAGTACAGCAGTACTTC.

This clonotype was seen repeatedly, ten times or more. The chain joins TRBV7-2 to TRBJ2-7; D possibly matches TRBD1 or TRBD2 (5 bases each). The CDR3 totals 14 residues. Germline V gene lookup returns CDR1 SGHTA and CDR2 FQGNSA. The V and J ends lost 3 bases and 4 bases respectively, with 13 bases between them. Here the CDR3 DNA reads TGTGCCAGCAGCTTGTGGGGGACCGCTTACGAGCAGTACTTC. This codes for CASSLWGTAYEQYF. The full variable domain, its missing parts supplied by reference TRBV7-2 and TRBJ2-7, is GAGVSQSPSNKVTEKGKDVELRCDPISGHTALYWYRQSLGQGLEFLIYFQGNSAPDKSGLPSDRFSAERTGGSVSTLTIQRTQQEDSAVYLCASSLWGTAYEQYFGPGTRLTVT.

The chain employs TRBV6-5 and TRBJ2-1; 9 nucleotides match TRBD2. The CDR3 length is 13 residues. J was trimmed by 15 bases and V by 2 bases; bases with no gene match: 8. Germline CDR1 and CDR2: MNHEY and SVGAGI. The CDR3 here is CASSYRREGSWFF. The CDR3 nucleotides are TGTGCCAGCAGTTACAGGCGGGAGGGATCGTGGTTCTTC.

This clonotype was counted ten times or more. The genes are TRBV7-9 and TRBJ2-1, with D perhaps TRBD2 (6 bases). Germline V gene lookup returns CDR1 SEHNR and CDR2 FQNEAQ (reference sequence). V lost 0 bases and J lost 4, with 7 bases in between. The CDR3 covers 14 residues. For the CDR3, the DNA is TGTGCCAGCAGCTTAGCGGGGGGTTACAATGAGCAGTTCTTC. This translates into CASSLAGGYNEQFF.

This clonotype was detected many times. This chain's CDR3 is CAWSTGLGGETQYF. CDR3 in DNA: TGTGCCTGGTCAACGGGACTGGGGGGGGAGACCCAGTACTTC. J is TRBJ2-5 and V is TRBV30; 7 bases agree with TRBD2. V lost 5 bases and J lost 5; bases outside the gene matches: 11. Germline values: CDR1 GTSNPN, CDR2 SVGIG (reference sequence). The CDR3 covers 14 residues.

As for this clonotype: A far larger clone is a single base away, which makes a read error likely. The V and J genes are TRBV11-2 and TRBJ2-1; possible D gene TRBD2, 5 bases. The CDR3 runs 11 residues. Germline V gene data show CDR1 as SGHAT and CDR2 as FQNNGV. The V end was cut by 5 bases, the J end by 10 bases, with 9 bases between. The CDR3 sequence: CASSAGYEQFF. CDR3 nucleotides: TGTGCCAGCAGCGCGGGCTACGAGCAGTTCTTC.

This clonotype has ten or more counts. The chain couples TRBV7-9 to TRBJ1-2; D is possibly TRBD1 (5 bases). The CDR3 runs to 14 residues. V shed 3 bases and J shed 1 base, with 9 bases lying between them. Germline V gives CDR1 SEHNR, CDR2 FQNEAQ (reference sequence). DNA for the CDR3: TGTGCCAGCAGCTTGGGGGGGGATAACTATGGCTACACCTTC. This codes for CASSLGGDNYGYTF.

A word on this clonotype: At one end, the junction sequence differs from germline, possibly due to a read error. The chain uses TRBV7-2 and TRBJ2-7; 9 nucleotides align to TRBD1. Germline assignment: CDR1 SGHTA and CDR2 FQGNSA. The length of the CDR3 is 16 residues. The DNA of the CDR3 is TGTGCCAGCAGTTTACAGGGGGCGAAGGATCCCTACGAGCGGTACTTC. This gives the protein CASSLQGAKDPYERYF. Using reference TRBV7-2 and TRBJ2-7 for the parts outside the CDR3, the full variable domain is GAGVSQSPSNKVTEKGKDVELRCDPISGHTALYWYRQSLGQGLEFLIYFQGNSAPDKSGLPSDRFSAERTGGSVSTLTIQRTQQEDSAVYLCASSLQGAKDPYERYFGPGTRLTVT.

Many counts were recorded for this clonotype. The chain uses TRBV5-1 and TRBJ2-1; the match to TRBD2 covers 12 bases. The CDR3 runs 16 residues. Germline CDR1 is SGHRS and CDR2 is YFSETQ. Unmatched junction bases numbered 12, after V lost 4 bases and J lost 10 bases. As DNA, the CDR3 is TGCGCCAGCAGCCGCCTTTCTAGCGGGAGGGCAGGCGAGCAGTTCTTC. This encodes CASSRLSSGRAGEQFF. The variable domain in full, completed from reference TRBV5-1 and TRBJ2-1, reads KAGVTQTPRYLIKTRGQQVTLSCSPISGHRSVSWYQQTPGQGLQFLFEYFSETQRNKGNFPGRFSGRQFSNSRSEMNVSTLELGDSALYLCASSRLSSGRAGEQFFGPGTRLTVL.

This sequence joins TRBV20-1 and TRBJ2-3; TRBD2 agrees at 14 bases. CDR3 length: 17 amino acids. CDR1 DFQATT and CDR2 SNEGSKA come from the germline V gene (reference sequence). V lost 5 bases and J lost 0; bases outside the gene matches: 7. In DNA form, the CDR3 reads TGCAGTGCTCCATCCGGGACTAGCGGGAGTAGCACAGATACGCAGTATTTT. Its protein product is CSAPSGTSGSSTDTQYF.

This clonotype showed up just a few times. The chain has TRBV27 and TRBJ2-5; D is ambiguous. The V gene lost 5 bases and the J gene lost 2 bases, with 12 bases spanning the gap. Germline-derived CDR1 and CDR2 are MNHEY and SMNVEV (reference sequence). The CDR3 runs 14 residues. CDR3 in amino acids: CASSTYNNQETQYF. The CDR3 nucleotides are TGTGCCAGCAGTACCTATAATAATCAAGAGACCCAGTACTTC.

This clonotype was seen repeatedly, ten times or more. The chain employs TRBV27 and TRBJ2-5; a possible D gene is TRBD2 (6 bases). V was trimmed by 5 bases and J by 5 bases, leaving 15 bases between them. This CDR3 region has 14 residues. Per germline, CDR1 MNHEY and CDR2 SMNVEV (reference sequence). The DNA for the CDR3 is TGTGCCAGCAGTACGCTCTTCGGGAGTGAGACCCAGTACTTC. The encoded protein is CASSTLFGSETQYF.

This clonotype appeared many times. V and J are TRBV3-1 and TRBJ1-4, with unresolved D. From germline, CDR1 is LGHDT and CDR2 YNNKEL (reference sequence). The CDR3 extends over 16 amino acids. V shed 0 bases and J shed 0 bases, with 8 bases lying between them. The DNA of the CDR3 is TGTGCCAGCAGCCAAGATGTGCTTGCAACTAATGAAAAACTGTTTTTT. This translates into CASSQDVLATNEKLFF.

This clonotype was detected many times. This chain joins TRBV5-1 and TRBJ2-1; 11 nucleotides match TRBD2. The CDR3 has 14 residues. The germline CDR1 and CDR2 sequences are SGHRS and YFSETQ. V lost 4 bases and J lost 10; bases outside the gene matches: 7. Here the CDR3 reads CASSRGTSGREQFF. The CDR3, as DNA: TGCGCCAGCAGCCGGGGGACTAGCGGTCGAGAGCAGTTCTTC.

This clonotype appeared a few times. This rearrangement joins TRBV19 to TRBJ1-5, with 7 positions matching TRBD1. The CDR3 has 15 residues. Germline V gives CDR1 LNHDA, CDR2 SQIVND (reference sequence). V shed 3 bases, J shed 4 bases, and the junction held 6 bases outside the gene matches. The CDR3 region has the DNA TGTGCCAGTAGTATTGGGGCAGGGGGGAATCAGCCCCAGCATTTT. This sequence encodes CASSIGAGGNQPQHF.

This clonotype was picked up many times. The chain recombines TRBV28 with TRBJ2-3, with D perhaps matching TRBD1 or TRBD2 (5 bases each). Germline values: CDR1 MDHEN, CDR2 SYDVKM. This CDR3 has 15 amino acids. Trimming stripped 6 bases from V and 6 bases from J, with 19 bases between. In nucleotides, the CDR3 is TGTGCCAGCAGCTTCGGCTATGGGGGTTTTGATACGCAGTATTTT. As protein: CASSFGYGGFDTQYF.